The rows below give T cell receptor beta chains drawn from one sample of a study of CD8+ T cells in alopecia areata. Generated by immunoSEQ multiplex PCR, the TCRdb table keeps only in-frame clones and is missing some. The table shows about 130,000 clones, with roughly 61% occurring only once. This specimen was CD4+ T cells sorted from blood, taken at week 0. These TCRs come from a human donor with alopecia areata. The CDR3 runs from the conserved cysteine through the conserved F or W. A D gene is named only where the DNA matches it firmly. Some rows have no size entry. The others give once, few or many, or a class for an expanded clone.

clone_size,j_call,v_call,d_call,cdr3_aa,cdr3_nt
.,TRBJ1-5,TRBV15,.,CATSRDRVGNQPQHF,TGTGCCACCAGCAGAGACAGGGTTGGCAATCAGCCCCAGCATTTT
.,TRBJ2-7,TRBV7-2,.,CASTPSYEQYF,TGTGCCAGCACCCCCTCCTACGAGCAGTACTTC
few,TRBJ2-4,TRBV27,.,CASSLLGGKNIQYF,TGTGCCAGCAGTTTGCTAGGGGGCAAAAACATTCAGTACTTC
.,TRBJ1-2,TRBV28,.,CASSPRTYGYTF,TGTGCCAGCAGCCCGAGGACGTATGGCTACACCTTC
.,TRBJ2-7,TRBV4-3,.,CASSQEKAGDPYEQYF,TGCGCCAGCAGCCAAGAAAAGGCTGGGGACCCCTACGAGCAGTACTTC
.,TRBJ1-2,TRBV28,.,CASSTPAARLNYGYTF,TGTGCCAGCAGTACTCCGGCCGCTAGACTTAACTATGGCTACACCTTC
.,TRBJ1-1,TRBV18,TRBD1,CASSQGQGEVTEAFF,TGTGCCAGCTCACAGGGACAGGGCGAAGTCACTGAAGCTTTCTTT
few,TRBJ2-5,TRBV7-2,TRBD1,CASSFGQGARTQYF,TGTGCCAGCAGCTTTGGACAGGGCGCGCGGACCCAGTACTTC
.,TRBJ2-7,TRBV6-5,.,CASSQAGAREQYF,TGTGCCAGCAGTCAGGCAGGGGCGAGAGAGCAGTACTTC
few,TRBJ2-7,TRBV29-1,TRBD1,CSVTGTGGYEQYF,TGCAGCGTTACCGGGACAGGGGGCTACGAGCAGTACTTC
.,TRBJ1-1,TRBV5-1,TRBD1,CASSLGWTGGGSEAFF,TGCGCCAGCAGCTTGGGTTGGACAGGGGGAGGCTCTGAAGCTTTCTTT
few,TRBJ1-5,TRBV5-4,TRBD1,CASSDRGNQPQHF,TGTGCCAGCAGCGACAGGGGCAATCAGCCCCAGCATTTT
.,TRBJ2-3,TRBV5-1,TRBD2,CASSRDFGTSGRQDTQYF,TGCGCCAGCAGCCGGGACTTCGGGACTAGCGGGAGACAAGATACGCAGTATTTT
few,TRBJ2-3,TRBV29-1,TRBD2,CSVSLGLVNTDTQYF,TGCAGCGTTTCTCTCGGACTAGTGAATACAGATACGCAGTATTTT
.,TRBJ1-4,TRBV9,.,CASSVTGSNEKLFF,TGTGCCAGCAGCGTGACGGGGAGTAATGAAAAACTGTTTTTT
.,TRBJ1-2,TRBV7-2,.,CASSSTFEGANGYTF,TGTGCCAGCAGCTCAACATTTGAAGGGGCTAATGGCTACACCTTC
.,TRBJ2-4,TRBV19,.,CASSRRPTDGSKNIQYF,TGTGCCAGTAGTCGGCGACCGACAGACGGGTCCAAAAACATTCAGTACTTC
few,TRBJ2-1,TRBV30,.,CAWVKSGGLNEQFF,TGTGCCTGGGTAAAGTCGGGCGGCCTAAATGAGCAGTTCTTC